Presented here are 26 T cell receptor beta chains from one specimen sequenced in a study of identical twins' blood T cells. TCRdb ran MiXCR on the 5' RACE reads and lists one entry per CDR3 protein. Counted here are 300,000 to 450,000 distinct CDR3 sequences, over 25% occurring once; the ten biggest clones make up 6% to 7%. What was sequenced was PBMCs. The receptors originated from a woman aged 18-49 years in good health.

In this sample, this clonotype turned up many times. The gene calls are TRBV7-2 and TRBJ2-2; D is undetermined. V dropped 3 bases and J dropped 2 bases, with 7 bases sitting between them. Germline V gene data show CDR1 as SGHTA and CDR2 as FQGNSA. The CDR3 sequence is 14 residues long. CDR3 region: CASSFSGNTGELFF. The CDR3 coding sequence is TGTGCCAGCAGCTTTTCCGGTAACACCGGGGAGCTGTTTTTT.

V gene TRBV6-2 or TRBV6-3 combines with J gene TRBJ2-2, with TRBD1 matching over 8 bases. The CDR3 is 15 amino acids. Per germline, CDR1 MNHEY and CDR2 SVGEGT. V lost 6 bases, J lost 0 bases, and 3 bases stayed unmatched. In DNA, the CDR3 is TGTGCCAGCAGGAGACAGGGGTCGAACACCGGGGAGCTGTTTTTT. This sequence encodes CASRRQGSNTGELFF.

With respect to this clonotype: A much larger clone is a single base away; this may be a read error. V usage is TRBV5-6 and J usage is TRBJ1-3; D remains ambiguous. There are 14 residues in the CDR3. V gave up 2 bases and J gave up 0 bases, with 6 bases separating them. Germline CDR1 SGHDT, CDR2 YYEEEE. The CDR3 DNA reads as TGTGCCAGCAGCTTCCCCAACTCTGGAAACACCATATATTTT. It translates to CASSFPNSGNTIYF.

The chain carries TRBV18 and TRBJ2-1; 8 bases fit TRBD2. After removal of 3 bases from V and 4 bases from J, the junction contained 5 bases not matched to a gene. Per germline, CDR1 KGHSH and CDR2 LQKENI. The CDR3 loop spans 15 amino acids. CDR3 amino acids: CASSPLSGVYNEQFF. DNA for the CDR3: TGTGCCAGCTCACCTCTTAGCGGGGTATACAATGAGCAGTTCTTC.

V and J are TRBV20-1 and TRBJ2-1; D is perhaps TRBD2 (5 bases). Trimming stripped 2 bases from V and 7 bases from J, with 12 bases between. Germline CDR1 reads DFQATT; CDR2 reads SNEGSKA (reference sequence). The CDR3 extends over 13 amino acids. DNA of the CDR3: TGCAGTGCTAGACCCCGGGAAAGGAATGAGCAGTTCTTC. Residues: CSARPRERNEQFF.

This clonotype was counted only a few times. The CDR3 region has the DNA TGCAGTGCTAGAGATATGCGGGCGCAAGAGACCCAGTACTTC. Amino acid sequence: CSARDMRAQETQYF. The gene calls are TRBV20-1 and TRBJ2-5, with a possible D match to TRBD2 (5 bases). The CDR3 is made up of 14 amino acids. Between the trimmed V and J ends, which lost 0 bases and 2 bases, there was a span of 10 bases. In germline, CDR1 is DFQATT, CDR2 SNEGSKA (reference sequence).

This clonotype has just a few counts. The chain has TRBV30 and TRBJ2-2; D is unclear. The CDR3 covers 14 residues. The V gene lost 3 bases and the J gene lost 5 bases, with 13 bases spanning the gap. Germline loops: CDR1 GTSNPN, CDR2 SVGIG (reference sequence). The CDR3 protein is CAWRLSGSTGELFF. The CDR3 bases are TGTGCCTGGAGGCTCTCTGGGTCAACCGGGGAGCTGTTTTTT.

This clonotype was picked up a small number of times. The chain recombines TRBV20-1 with TRBJ1-1, with TRBD1 matching over 8 bases. This CDR3 has 15 residues. CDR1 and CDR2 (germline): DFQATT, SNEGSKA (reference sequence). Unmatched junction bases numbered 11, after V lost 6 bases and J lost 2 bases. CDR3 bases: TGCAGTGCCCTCGACGGACAGGGAGCTAACACTGAAGCTTTCTTT. It translates to CSALDGQGANTEAFF.

This clonotype was observed a handful of times. The J gene is TRBJ1-2, the V gene TRBV20-1; D unclear. The CDR3 is 14 amino acids. V dropped 4 bases and J dropped 4 bases, with 16 bases sitting between them. Germline values: CDR1 DFQATT, CDR2 SNEGSKA (reference sequence). CDR3 residues: CSAIIGGMGYGYTF. DNA for the CDR3: TGCAGTGCTATAATAGGTGGGATGGGCTATGGCTACACCTTC.

This rearrangement joins TRBV3-1 to TRBJ2-7; 8 bases fit TRBD1. From germline, CDR1 is LGHDT and CDR2 YNNKEL (reference sequence). The V and J ends lost 1 base and 12 bases, in that order; junction bases with no gene match: 8. The length of the CDR3 is 13 residues. The CDR3 DNA reads TGTGCCAGCAGCCAAGGAGGACAGGGAGGAAGGTACTTC. Protein sequence: CASSQGGQGGRYF.

The chain recombines TRBV14 with TRBJ2-1; 7 bases fit TRBD2. The V gene's germline CDR1 is SGHDN and CDR2 FVKESK. V gave up 4 bases and J gave up 7 bases; unmatched junction bases: 10. The CDR3 sequence is 15 residues long. In nucleotides, the CDR3 is TGTGCCAGCAGCCTAGGTGAGCGGGGAAGAAATGAGCAGTTCTTC. Translating it yields CASSLGERGRNEQFF.

V and J are TRBV10-3 and TRBJ2-2, with D uncertain. Trimming removed 4 bases at V and 3 bases at J, with 9 bases between. The germline V gene encodes CDR1 ENHRY and CDR2 SYGVKD. The CDR3 has 14 amino acids. The CDR3 DNA reads TGTGCCATCAGTGCAACCCAAGACACCGGGGAGCTGTTTTTT. It codes for CAISATQDTGELFF.

The sample holds a few counts of this clonotype. The chain joins TRBV20-1 to TRBJ1-1; D is ambiguous. Germline CDR1 is DFQATT and CDR2 is SNEGSKA (reference sequence). The CDR3 contains 12 residues. The V and J ends lost 3 bases and 10 bases respectively, with 15 bases between them. The CDR3 DNA reads TGCAGTGCTAGCAGCACAGCTACGGGAGCTTTCTTT. It encodes CSASSTATGAFF.

V usage is TRBV25-1 and J usage is TRBJ1-2; TRBD1 might be the D (6 bases). V lost 4 bases to trimming and J lost 5 bases, with 23 bases between them. The CDR3 is 17 residues long. Germline CDR1 reads MGHDK; CDR2 reads SYGVNS. CDR3 sequence: CASSGYGKGGQRYGYTF. Here the CDR3 DNA reads TGTGCCAGCAGTGGATATGGGAAGGGTGGACAGCGATATGGCTACACCTTC.

The V gene is TRBV12-3 or TRBV12-4, the J gene TRBJ1-1; D is ambiguous. The length of the CDR3 is 15 residues. The germline V and J ends were trimmed by 5 bases and 1 base, with 14 bases remaining between them. The CDR3 sequence is CASSPEPYTNTEAFF. CDR3 bases: TGTGCCAGCAGTCCCGAACCGTATACGAACACTGAAGCTTTCTTT.

This clonotype was seen more than once but under ten times. The gene calls are TRBV7-9 and TRBJ1-6; D remains ambiguous. Deletions cut 8 bases from V and 7 bases from J, with 15 bases between. Germline values: CDR1 SEHNR, CDR2 FQNEAQ (reference sequence). This CDR3 comprises 14 residues. The DNA of the CDR3 is TGTGCCAGCGGTAGGGCGGCCAGCAATTCACCCCTCCACTTT. This sequence encodes CASGRAASNSPLHF. Using reference TRBV7-9 and TRBJ1-6 for the parts outside the CDR3, the full variable domain is DTGVSQNPRHKITKRGQNVTFRCDPISEHNRLYWYRQTLGQGPEFLTYFQNEAQLEKSRLLSDRFSAERPKGSFSTLEIQRTEQGDSAMYLCASGRAASNSPLHFGNGTRLTVT.

As to this clonotype: This may come from a read error, since a much larger clone is one base off. V usage is TRBV29-1 and J usage is TRBJ2-3, with D possibly matching TRBD1 (5 bases). This CDR3 has 14 amino acids. CDR1 is SQVTM and CDR2 is ANQGSEA in the germline V gene. The CDR3 coding sequence is TGCAGCGTTAAGGCCGCCTTGTGGGGCGATACGCATTATTTT. Translation: CSVKAALWGDTHYF.

This chain joins TRBV7-9 and TRBJ2-1, with D hard to call. V was cut by 2 bases and J by 5 bases, with 13 bases left in between. The CDR3 loop spans 15 amino acids. Germline values: CDR1 SEHNR, CDR2 FQNEAQ (reference sequence). The CDR3 spells CASSLSGFWDNEQFF. CDR3 DNA: TGTGCCAGCAGCTTAAGTGGGTTTTGGGACAATGAGCAGTTCTTC.

J is TRBJ2-7 and V is TRBV5-4; D gene unclear. Between the trimmed V and J ends, which lost 1 base and 1 base, there was a span of 9 bases. Germline V gene sequence: CDR1 SGHNT, CDR2 YYREEE (reference sequence). CDR3 length: 14 amino acids. The CDR3 is CASSLYKGSYEQYF. The CDR3 coding sequence is TGTGCCAGCAGCTTGTATAAGGGTTCCTACGAGCAGTACTTC. Combining the CDR3 with reference TRBV5-4 and TRBJ2-7 gives the whole variable domain ETGVTQSPTHLIKTRGQQVTLRCSSQSGHNTVSWYQQALGQGPQFIFQYYREEENGRGNFPPRFSGLQFPNYSSELNVNALELDDSALYLCASSLYKGSYEQYFGPGTRLTVT.

The genes are TRBV5-6 and TRBJ1-5; D remains ambiguous. The V gene lost 6 bases and the J gene lost 3 bases, with 7 bases spanning the gap. The germline CDR1 and CDR2 sequences are SGHDT and YYEEEE. CDR3 size: 12 residues. The CDR3 region has the DNA TGTGCCAGCACCGTTAACAATCAGCCCCAGCATTTT. This encodes CASTVNNQPQHF.

The chain joins TRBV20-1 to TRBJ1-1; TRBD1 is a possible D gene (5 bases). Germline CDR1 DFQATT, CDR2 SNEGSKA (reference sequence). V was trimmed by 0 bases and J by 6 bases, leaving 14 bases between them. The CDR3 covers 14 residues. In DNA, the CDR3 is TGCAGTGCTAGAGATCGGACAAGTGGGGCTGAAGCTTTCTTT. Its protein is CSARDRTSGAEAFF.

The chain carries TRBV27 and TRBJ1-1; no clear D gene. Germline V gene lookup returns CDR1 MNHEY and CDR2 SMNVEV (reference sequence). Deletions cut 9 bases from V and 0 bases from J, with 8 bases between. The CDR3 totals 12 residues. The CDR3 region is CASGFLNTEAFF. The CDR3 DNA is TGTGCCAGTGGGTTTTTGAACACTGAAGCTTTCTTT.

This sequence joins TRBV6-5 and TRBJ1-1; D is uncertain. The CDR3 contains 15 residues. Trimming stripped 7 bases from V and 8 bases from J, with 23 bases between. The germline gives CDR1 MNHEY, CDR2 SVGAGI. Written as DNA, the CDR3 is TGTGCCAGCAATTCGGACGGGTCCCTCGTCGGGGAAGCTTTCTTT. Translating gives CASNSDGSLVGEAFF.

The sample holds a few counts of this clonotype. The gene calls are TRBV10-3 and TRBJ1-2; D remains unclear. V lost 6 bases to trimming and J lost 6 bases, with 11 bases between them. The CDR3 runs 12 residues. Germline CDR1 and CDR2: ENHRY and SYGVKD. The CDR3 bases are TGTGCCATCAGGGACCGCTGGGATGGCTACACCTTC. As protein: CAIRDRWDGYTF.

This clonotype was observed a few times. V is TRBV6-6 and J is TRBJ1-2; D possibly corresponds to TRBD1 (5 bases). CDR3 length: 17 amino acids. The germline V gene encodes CDR1 MNHNY and CDR2 SVGAGI (reference sequence). Trimming left V 0 bases short and J 4 bases short, with 18 bases between. The CDR3: CASSYSKFFGAIYGYTF. In DNA form, the CDR3 reads TGTGCCAGCAGTTACTCGAAGTTTTTCGGGGCCATCTATGGCTACACCTTC.

Details on this clonotype: Germline is not matched at one junction end, which may reflect a read error. The rearrangement uses TRBV4-1 and TRBJ1-2; D is uncertain. CDR1 is MGHRA and CDR2 is YSYEKL in the germline V gene. CDR3 length equals 16 residues. This CDR3 reads CASGQAAVGEPYGYTF. The CDR3 DNA reads TGCGCCAGCGGCCAAGCGGCCGTCGGGGAGCCCTATGGCTACACCTTC.